This TCR beta chain stems from a study of T cell changes during pregnancy in multiple sclerosis. Sequencing was performed with immunoSEQ multiplex PCR; in TCRdb, only in-frame clones are kept and a portion is missing. This table holds 47,000 or so clones, about 93% found once. This TCR came from a female donor with multiple sclerosis, enrolled in a pregnancy study. Specimen: CD4+ T cells from peripheral blood mononuclear cells, collected in the first trimester of pregnancy.

CDR3 amino acids: CASSLRRGYGYTF. The DNA of the CDR3 is TGTGCCAGCAGTTTACGGCGGGGCTATGGCTACACCTTC. The chain combines TRBV27 with TRBJ1-2; no clear D. V dropped 2 bases and J dropped 4 bases, with 8 bases sitting between them. The CDR3 consists of 13 residues. In germline, CDR1 is MNHEY, CDR2 SMNVEV (reference sequence).